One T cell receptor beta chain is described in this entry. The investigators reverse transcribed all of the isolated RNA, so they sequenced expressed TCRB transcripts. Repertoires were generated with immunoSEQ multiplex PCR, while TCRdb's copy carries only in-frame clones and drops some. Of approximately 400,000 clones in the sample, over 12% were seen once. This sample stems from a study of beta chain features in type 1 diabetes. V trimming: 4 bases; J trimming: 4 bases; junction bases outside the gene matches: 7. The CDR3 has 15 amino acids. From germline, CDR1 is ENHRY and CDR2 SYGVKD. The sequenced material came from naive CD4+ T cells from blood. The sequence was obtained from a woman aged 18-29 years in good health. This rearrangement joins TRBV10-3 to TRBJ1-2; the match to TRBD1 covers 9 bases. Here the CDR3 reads CAISALQGAGYGYTF. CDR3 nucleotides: TGTGCCATCAGTGCATTACAGGGGGCTGGCTATGGCTACACCTTC.